This is a list of T cell receptor beta chains from one sample in a study of blood T cell repertoires in COVID-19. The repertoire was sequenced with immunoSEQ multiplex PCR; TCRdb's copy has only in-frame clones and lacks some. The table includes 330,000 or so clones, 80% to 90% detected once. Sequencing was performed on PBMCs or T cells enriched from blood (not recorded which). These receptors were collected from a man younger than 45 who had recovered from COVID-19. Both conserved end residues are trimmed from each CDR3.

v_call: TRBV3-1/TRBV3-2
j_call: TRBJ1-6
cdr3_aa: ASSDTGAPLH

v_call: TRBV7-8
j_call: TRBJ1-6
cdr3_aa: ASSLAIGTGIPLH

v_call: TRBV3-1/TRBV3-2
j_call: TRBJ2-7
cdr3_aa: ASSQMGQAYEQY

v_call: TRBV7-8
j_call: TRBJ1-6
cdr3_aa: ASTLEGQNNSPLH

v_call: TRBV5-1
j_call: TRBJ2-1
cdr3_aa: ASSTVAGRSYNEQF

v_call: TRBV6-5
j_call: TRBJ1-4
cdr3_aa: ASRIRTGTGEKLF

v_call: TRBV13
j_call: TRBJ2-3
cdr3_aa: ASGRVGLAGRDTQY

v_call: TRBV10-2
j_call: TRBJ2-3
cdr3_aa: ASTGSWTSGNTDTQY

v_call: TRBV10-3
j_call: TRBJ1-5
cdr3_aa: AISDARGQPQH

v_call: TRBV3-1/TRBV3-2
j_call: TRBJ1-1
cdr3_aa: ASSQDRGRLTEAF

v_call: TRBV7-2
j_call: TRBJ1-4
cdr3_aa: ASSSTGGSNEKLF

v_call: TRBV5-4
j_call: TRBJ2-7
cdr3_aa: ASSLPTGVQY

v_call: TRBV18
j_call: TRBJ2-7
cdr3_aa: ASSPPGQVYEQY

v_call: TRBV28
j_call: TRBJ1-5
cdr3_aa: ASSLLEGGLGNQPQH

v_call: TRBV3-1/TRBV3-2
j_call: TRBJ2-5
cdr3_aa: ASSLTSGGKTQY

v_call: TRBV5-1
j_call: TRBJ2-2
cdr3_aa: ASSTRAAHPGELF

v_call: TRBV5-1
j_call: TRBJ2-7
cdr3_aa: ASSLDLGTGVYEQY

v_call: TRBV18
j_call: TRBJ2-7
cdr3_aa: ASSLSGTVSYEQY

v_call: TRBV21-1
j_call: TRBJ2-1
cdr3_aa: ASSKDRGTHNEQF

v_call: TRBV10-3
j_call: TRBJ2-1
cdr3_aa: AISEAQRGPYNEQF

v_call: TRBV5-1
j_call: TRBJ1-2
cdr3_aa: ASSLGRGQDYGYT

v_call: TRBV19
j_call: TRBJ1-6
cdr3_aa: ASSMTGTGYSALNSPLH

v_call: TRBV7-6
j_call: TRBJ1-5
cdr3_aa: ASSSWTGANQPQH

v_call: TRBV5-1
j_call: TRBJ2-7
cdr3_aa: ASAGQGASYEQY

v_call: TRBV11-2
j_call: TRBJ1-2
cdr3_aa: ASSSHPWTEVRYGYT

v_call: TRBV19
j_call: TRBJ2-2
cdr3_aa: ASSLQGNTGELF

v_call: TRBV6-5
j_call: TRBJ1-1
cdr3_aa: ASSYRDMGTEAF

v_call: TRBV3-1/TRBV3-2
j_call: TRBJ1-2
cdr3_aa: ASSTGENYGYT

v_call: TRBV20-1
j_call: TRBJ1-2
cdr3_aa: SARDTSYT

v_call: TRBV2
j_call: TRBJ1-1
cdr3_aa: ASKVERNTEAF

v_call: TRBV2
j_call: TRBJ1-3
cdr3_aa: ASRTGGSGNTIY

v_call: TRBV3-1/TRBV3-2
j_call: TRBJ1-1
cdr3_aa: ASTPTGTNTEAF

v_call: TRBV6-2/TRBV6-3
j_call: TRBJ2-1
cdr3_aa: ASSSSGLAGGNYNEQF

v_call: TRBV2
j_call: TRBJ1-5
cdr3_aa: ASSADRDHQPQH

v_call: TRBV7-9
j_call: TRBJ2-2
cdr3_aa: ASSNPSGVGTGELF

v_call: TRBV6-1
j_call: TRBJ2-7
cdr3_aa: ASSETRDISEQY

v_call: TRBV4-1
j_call: TRBJ2-5
cdr3_aa: ASSQTSGGQETQY

v_call: TRBV5-1
j_call: TRBJ2-3
cdr3_aa: ASSARLAGKPDTQY

v_call: TRBV15
j_call: TRBJ2-4
cdr3_aa: ATSKDRGIAKNIQY

v_call: TRBV4-2
j_call: TRBJ2-5
cdr3_aa: ASSQGGGGAYQETQY

v_call: TRBV3-1/TRBV3-2
j_call: TRBJ1-1
cdr3_aa: ASSQVRGGTEAF

v_call: TRBV18
j_call: TRBJ1-1
cdr3_aa: ASSLRTENTEAF

v_call: TRBV24-1
j_call: TRBJ1-3
cdr3_aa: ATRDFGNTIY

v_call: TRBV19
j_call: TRBJ2-2
cdr3_aa: ASSIGTGDGELF

v_call: TRBV7-2
j_call: TRBJ2-3
cdr3_aa: ASSSSWGPADTQY